This T cell receptor (beta chain) was recorded in a study of T cells in Graves' hyperthyroidism and ophthalmopathy. CDR1 and CDR2 (germline): SGDLS, YYNGEE. V gave up 3 bases and J gave up 0 bases; unmatched junction bases: 11. The CDR3 is 18 residues long. Amplified TCR beta CDR3 regions derived from RNA transcripts. HTBI primers drove first-round RT-PCR of the TCR CDR3. MiXCR was run by TCRdb on the multiplex PCR reads, yielding one entry per CDR3 protein. The sample lists more than 550,000 distinct CDR3 sequences, 15% to 20% occurring once. This clonotype was counted a few times. This clonotype originated in a man aged 45-60 years with Graves' hyperthyroidism. The V and J genes are TRBV9 and TRBJ2-3, with 9 bases lining up with TRBD2. Sequencing was performed on blood. This CDR3 is CASSAPYGTSSSTDTQYF. The CDR3 bases are TGTGCCAGCAGCGCCCCTTACGGGACTAGCTCTAGCACAGATACGCAGTATTTT.